In this sample, the clone carrying this T cell receptor (beta chain) turned up once. In the authors' workflow: Reference gene primer amplification yielded estimated nucleated cell counts. Repertoires were generated with immunoSEQ multiplex PCR, while TCRdb's copy carries only in-frame clones and drops some. The V and J calls and the clone size are those of that table, but D and trimming were determined from the DNA. This sample carries around 190,000 clones, roughly 86% of them seen once, and the ten largest clones take about 6%. The sample originates from a study of blood T cell repertoires in COVID-19. Whole-study context: Whether acute or convalescent, the COVID-19 samples came from the United States, Italy and Spain. Sources were T cells, B-cell-depleted T cells, or PBMCs; the material itself was cDNA or gDNA.

Self-reported history from a screening survey and questionnaire set each donor's cohort. Trimming shortened V by 6 bases and J by 1 base, and 13 bases separated the two germline ends. The germline gives CDR1 SGHTS, CDR2 YDEGEE. The CDR3 covers 14 residues. This TCR derives from a middle-aged man with acute COVID-19. Sequencing used PBMCs or T cells enriched from blood (not recorded which). The chain recombines TRBV5-8 with TRBJ1-1; perhaps TRBD1 as D (6 bases). The CDR3 DNA follows: TGTGCCAGCACCCTGGACAGATCGAACACTGAAGCTTTCTTT. It encodes CASTLDRSNTEAFF. The full variable domain, rest sourced from reference TRBV5-8 and TRBJ1-1, is EAGVTQSPTHLIKTRGQQATLRCSPISGHTSVYWYQQALGLGLQFLLWYDEGEERNRGNFPPRFSGRQFPNYSSELNVNALELEDSALYLCASTLDRSNTEAFFGQGTRLTVV.